This T cell receptor beta chain was identified in a study of regulatory T cells in long-lasting Graves disease. Trimming cost V 3 bases and J 5 bases; bases outside gene matches: 9. The CDR3 length is 16 residues. CDR1 MDHEN and CDR2 SYDVKM come from the germline V gene. For TCR beta, libraries came from iRepertoire HTBI primers and Arm-PCR of CDR3 regions. One entry per CDR3 protein results from TCRdb running MiXCR on the multiplex PCR reads. The table records 300,000 to 500,000 distinct CDR3 sequences, roughly 20% of them present only once. Time point noted: persistent/refractory GD, antithyroid drugs over 5 years with positive TRAb. Scientists built the TCR library using RNA that was extracted from PBMCs.

The chain has TRBV28 and TRBJ2-1; the match to TRBD2 covers 8 bases. The receptor's source is a female donor with Graves disease. This specimen consisted of peripheral blood mononuclear cells (PBMCs), obtained when the disease was refractory, from a patient treated with antithyroid drugs. The CDR3 sequence is CASSLGTSAVHNEQFF. In DNA form, the CDR3 reads TGTGCCAGCAGTTTGGGGACTAGTGCAGTCCACAATGAGCAGTTCTTC.